These T cell receptor beta chains were read from a single sample in a study of type 1 and type 2 diabetes patients. TCRdb reprocessed the multiplex PCR reads via MiXCR and lists one record per CDR3 protein. The sample records about 270,000 distinct CDR3 sequences, 45% to 60% being singletons. The sequenced material came from peripheral blood mononuclear cells (PBMCs). The receptors here all came from a man aged 18-30 years with type 2 diabetes. Each CDR3 is given with its conserved first and last residue. Each record gives: CDR3 DNA, CDR3 protein, clone size, J gene, D gene, V gene. A D gene is named only where the DNA matches it firmly. Size is stated for part of the rows, as once, few or many counts, or as a class when the clone is expanded.

CDR3 DNA: TGCAGTGCTAGAGATCAAGCGTACCAAGAGACCCAGTACTTC
CDR3 protein: CSARDQAYQETQYF
clone size: .
J gene: TRBJ2-5
D gene: .
V gene: TRBV20-1

CDR3 DNA: TGTGCTAGTGACCCGATCCTAGGGGCTGAAGCTTTCTTT
CDR3 protein: CASDPILGAEAFF
clone size: .
J gene: TRBJ1-1
D gene: .
V gene: TRBV12-5

CDR3 DNA: TGTGCCATCATGCGGGGCGTGAACACTGAAGCTTTCTTT
CDR3 protein: CAIMRGVNTEAFF
clone size: .
J gene: TRBJ1-1
D gene: .
V gene: TRBV10-3

CDR3 DNA: TGCAGCGTTGAATTGGGACAGGGAGTCCAAGAGACCCAGTACTTC
CDR3 protein: CSVELGQGVQETQYF
clone size: .
J gene: TRBJ2-5
D gene: TRBD1
V gene: TRBV29-1

CDR3 DNA: TGTGCCTGGAGTAACATTTACGAGCAGTACTTC
CDR3 protein: CAWSNIYEQYF
clone size: many
J gene: TRBJ2-7
D gene: .
V gene: TRBV30

CDR3 DNA: TGTGCCAGCAGCTTAGCGCTGGGTAGCGGGAGCTACGAGCAGTACTTC
CDR3 protein: CASSLALGSGSYEQYF
clone size: .
J gene: TRBJ2-7
D gene: TRBD2
V gene: TRBV7-8

CDR3 DNA: TGCAGCGTTGATGGGGCGGACAGCTCCTACAATGAGCAGTTCTTC
CDR3 protein: CSVDGADSSYNEQFF
clone size: .
J gene: TRBJ2-1
D gene: .
V gene: TRBV29-1

CDR3 DNA: TGCAGCGCCACCCCTCGAGGTGACCCCTACGAGCAGTACTTC
CDR3 protein: CSATPRGDPYEQYF
clone size: few
J gene: TRBJ2-7
D gene: .
V gene: TRBV29-1

CDR3 DNA: TGTGCCAGCAGCCACACAACCGACGGGGGGCTGGCCGGGGAGCTGTTTTTT
CDR3 protein: CASSHTTDGGLAGELFF
clone size: .
J gene: TRBJ2-2
D gene: .
V gene: TRBV3-1

CDR3 DNA: TGTGCCAGTACGAGCGGGAGAAGCCCACACAATGAGCAGTTCTTC
CDR3 protein: CASTSGRSPHNEQFF
clone size: .
J gene: TRBJ2-1
D gene: TRBD2
V gene: TRBV19

CDR3 DNA: TGTGCCAGCAGTGATAGGGGAGCTAGCAATGAGCAGTTCTTC
CDR3 protein: CASSDRGASNEQFF
clone size: .
J gene: TRBJ2-1
D gene: .
V gene: TRBV6-1

CDR3 DNA: TGTGCCAGTAAGACCGGGACAGGGAACTACGAGCAGTACTTC
CDR3 protein: CASKTGTGNYEQYF
clone size: .
J gene: TRBJ2-7
D gene: TRBD1
V gene: TRBV19

CDR3 DNA: TGTGCCAGCAGCTTGGCGAGGGTGGGCACTGAAGCTTTCTTT
CDR3 protein: CASSLARVGTEAFF
clone size: .
J gene: TRBJ1-1
D gene: .
V gene: TRBV7-9

CDR3 DNA: TGTGCCAGCAGCTCACCACAGGGTCCGGGACAGGGGGACGTTTCCTACGAGCAGTACTTC
CDR3 protein: CASSSPQGPGQGDVSYEQYF
clone size: .
J gene: TRBJ2-7
D gene: TRBD1
V gene: TRBV7-3

CDR3 DNA: TGTGCCAGCAGTTACGGGTCGTTAGTCGAGACCCAGTACTTC
CDR3 protein: CASSYGSLVETQYF
clone size: few
J gene: TRBJ2-5
D gene: .
V gene: TRBV6-2/TRBV6-3